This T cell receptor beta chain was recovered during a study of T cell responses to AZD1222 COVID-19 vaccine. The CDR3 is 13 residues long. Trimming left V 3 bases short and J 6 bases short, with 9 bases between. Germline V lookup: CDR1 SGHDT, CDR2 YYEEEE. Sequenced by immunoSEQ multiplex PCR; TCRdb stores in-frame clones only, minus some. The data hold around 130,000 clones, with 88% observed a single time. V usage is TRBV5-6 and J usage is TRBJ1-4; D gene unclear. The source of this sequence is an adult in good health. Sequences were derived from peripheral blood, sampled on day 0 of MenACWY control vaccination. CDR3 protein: CASSSRADEKLFF. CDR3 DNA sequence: TGTGCCAGCAGCTCCCGGGCCGATGAAAAACTGTTTTTT.